The entry below gives a single T cell receptor (beta chain) sequence along with its context. The sample belongs to a study of cytomegalovirus exposure and HLA in healthy donors. Researchers ran the PCR with 60 Vbeta and 13 Jbeta primers. The assay was immunoSEQ multiplex PCR, and TCRdb's table has in-frame clones only and misses some. Seen here are 100,000 to 150,000 clones, approximately 69% observed once, and the top ten hold 3.5% to 4.5%. Germline assignment: CDR1 SGHVS and CDR2 FNYEAQ. V trimming: 4 bases; J trimming: 1 base; junction bases outside the gene matches: 14. The CDR3 covers 19 residues.

This receptor was taken from a man between 40 and 49 years old in good health and CMV-seropositive. The specimen was PBMCs. The chain has TRBV7-6 and TRBJ2-7; 12 bases are a match to TRBD2. Here the CDR3 reads CASSWQSGLAGFISYEQYF. The CDR3 DNA reads as TGTGCCAGCAGCTGGCAATCGGGACTAGCGGGCTTCATATCCTACGAGCAGTACTTC.